This T cell receptor beta chain was retrieved from a study of T-cell memory formation after mild COVID-19. Constant-segment primers and 5'RACE yielded cDNA libraries for TCR alpha and TCR beta, each carrying sample barcodes and UMIs. TCRdb fed the 5' RACE reads into MiXCR, producing one record per CDR3 protein. The data contain 410,000 or so distinct CDR3 sequences, 23% of them singletons. Trimming shortened V by 10 bases and J by 2 bases, and 21 bases separated the two germline ends. The CDR3 length is 16 residues. CDR1 ENHRY and CDR2 SYGVKD come from the germline V gene. This clonotype was counted a few times. Its antigen remains unknown. Study-wide points: CD4+ clones that contracted lay mainly in CM and EM; CD8+ ones lay in EMRA. Memory from before infection featured some responding clones, which suggests cross-reactive memory joined. Clones contracting across day 15 to 85 had a balanced CD4/CD8 profile; later expanding clones leaned CD4+.

This sequence was found in an adult woman who had mild COVID-19 (a few samples of this study predate the infection). Cell type and time point are not known. What was sequenced was PBMCs or a T cell subset sorted from them (not recorded which). The chain uses TRBV10-3 and TRBJ2-4; tentatively, D is TRBD1 (6 bases). CDR3 DNA: TGTGCCACCCACCCTCAGGGGATGGTGACCAAAAACATTCAGTACTTC. Translating gives CATHPQGMVTKNIQYF.